The 25 T cell receptor beta chains in this list originate from one sample, sequenced in a study of shared clonotypes between healthy human individuals. Sequenced by immunoSEQ multiplex PCR; TCRdb stores in-frame clones only, minus some. Among hundreds of thousands of clones, around 96% were seen once, and the ten largest hold less than 0.3%. It was CD45RO-negative cells, positively selected for CCR7, that made up naive CD8 cells, with terminally differentiated effector memory CD45RA+ cells excluded. The sequenced material came from naive CD8+ T cells sorted from blood. These receptor sequences come from a man younger than 45 in good health.

With regard to this clone: The same CDR3 also results from other DNA sequences found in this sample. The chain combines TRBV27 with TRBJ2-5; 11 bases match TRBD2. The CDR3 loop spans 14 amino acids. V was pared by 2 bases and J by 5 bases, with 1 base of the junction left unmatched. Looked up from germline, CDR1 is MNHEY and CDR2 is SMNVEV (reference sequence). CDR3 sequence reads: CASSLGLAGETQYF. CDR3 nucleotides: TGTGCCAGCAGTTTAGGACTAGCGGGCGAGACCCAGTACTTC.

The chain uses TRBV11-2 and TRBJ1-1, with TRBD1 identical over 7 bases. The CDR3 runs 14 residues. V lost 1 base and J lost 11; bases outside the gene matches: 10. The germline CDR1 and CDR2 sequences are SGHAT and FQNNGV. CDR3 residues: CASSLGTGSLLAFF. CDR3 DNA: TGTGCCAGCAGCTTAGGGACAGGAAGTCTCTTGGCTTTCTTT.

V gene TRBV28 combines with J gene TRBJ2-1, with D tentatively TRBD2 (5 bases). V lost 2 bases, J lost 12 bases, and 17 bases lay in between. Per the germline V gene, CDR1 is MDHEN and CDR2 is SYDVKM. This CDR3 region has 14 residues. As DNA, the CDR3 is TGTGCCAGCAGTTTAGCTAGCAGCCCCTCCGGGCAGTTCTTC. Translated: CASSLASSPSGQFF.

The rearrangement links TRBV2 to TRBJ1-2; TRBD1 agrees at 9 bases. The CDR3 totals 19 residues. CDR1 and CDR2 from the germline V gene are SNHLY and FYNNEI. Trimming cost V 3 bases and J 4 bases; bases outside gene matches: 18. CDR3 in DNA: TGTGCCAGCAGTGAGGGTCGGGCGCAGAACAGGGGGCTCGGCTATGGCTACACCTTC. Protein: CASSEGRAQNRGLGYGYTF.

The chain combines TRBV11-2 with TRBJ2-4; maybe TRBD1 (6 bases). CDR1 is SGHAT and CDR2 is FQNNGV in the germline V gene. Trimming took 0 bases from V and 0 from J, leaving 9 bases between them. CDR3 size: 16 residues. The CDR3 reads CASSLETGLAKNIQYF. In DNA form, the CDR3 reads TGTGCCAGCAGCTTAGAAACAGGGCTAGCCAAAAACATTCAGTACTTC.

V is TRBV7-9 and J is TRBJ2-3; 9 bases map to TRBD2. V dropped 6 bases and J dropped 5; count of bases not matched to a gene: 9. The V gene's germline CDR1 is SEHNR and CDR2 FQNEAQ (reference sequence). The CDR3 consists of 15 residues. CDR3 sequence reads: CASSGLAGVQDTQYF. The DNA of the CDR3 is TGTGCCAGCAGTGGTTTAGCGGGAGTCCAAGATACGCAGTATTTT.

V and J are TRBV5-6 and TRBJ2-7, with 12 nucleotides matching TRBD2. The trim removed 4 bases at V and 7 bases at J, leaving 6 bases unmatched. The CDR3 contains 14 residues. Germline CDR1 SGHDT, CDR2 YYEEEE. The CDR3 reads CASSRLAGVIEQYF. CDR3 coding DNA: TGTGCCAGCAGCCGACTAGCGGGAGTAATTGAGCAGTACTTC.

V and J are TRBV7-9 and TRBJ2-7; 9 bases line up with TRBD1. Trimming cost V 5 bases and J 1 base; bases outside gene matches: 6. This CDR3 region has 15 residues. Germline V lookup: CDR1 SEHNR, CDR2 FQNEAQ (reference sequence). The CDR3 region has the DNA TGTGCCAGCAGCCCCCCGGACAGGGGTTCCTACGAGCAGTACTTC. Protein product: CASSPPDRGSYEQYF.

V and J are TRBV28 and TRBJ2-7, with TRBD1 matching over 8 bases. Germline values: CDR1 MDHEN, CDR2 SYDVKM. The length of the CDR3 is 14 residues. V lost 4 bases to trimming and J lost 5 bases; unmatched junction nucleotides: 7. The CDR3 DNA reads TGTGCCAGCAGTTCTATGGACAGGGAAGACGAGCAGTACTTC. This translates into CASSSMDREDEQYF.

The genes are TRBV7-9 and TRBJ2-7; perhaps TRBD2 as D (5 bases). Trimming shortened V by 6 bases and J by 3 bases, and 15 bases separated the two germline ends. From germline, CDR1 is SEHNR and CDR2 FQNEAQ (reference sequence). This CDR3 has 14 amino acids. The CDR3 coding sequence is TGTGCCAGCAGTTCGGACTTGACTGTCTACGAGCAGTACTTC. It yields the protein CASSSDLTVYEQYF.

This chain connects TRBV27 to TRBJ2-3, with TRBD2 matching over 9 bases. The length of the CDR3 is 17 residues. Germline-derived CDR1 and CDR2 are MNHEY and SMNVEV (reference sequence). Unmatched junction bases numbered 12, after V lost 4 bases and J lost 4 bases. CDR3 DNA sequence: TGTGCCAGCAGTTCACGCTTAGCGGGAGTTAAGGCAGATACGCAGTATTTT. Protein: CASSSRLAGVKADTQYF.

The chain joins TRBV4-1 to TRBJ2-1; D gene ambiguous. The germline V and J ends were trimmed by 0 bases and 5 bases, with 17 bases remaining between them. CDR1 and CDR2 from the germline V gene are MGHRA and YSYEKL. This CDR3 region has 17 residues. CDR3 residues: CASSQDGVRSANNEQFF. DNA of the CDR3: TGCGCCAGCAGCCAAGATGGGGTAAGATCAGCCAACAATGAGCAGTTCTTC.

This chain connects TRBV5-4 to TRBJ2-7; D might be TRBD2 (6 bases). V gave up 7 bases and J gave up 3 bases, with 8 bases separating them. Germline V gene lookup returns CDR1 SGHNT and CDR2 YYREEE (reference sequence). The CDR3 has 11 residues. The CDR3 DNA sequence: TGTGCCAGCGGGGAGGACTACGAGCAGTACTTC. Encoded protein: CASGEDYEQYF.

A single count supports this clone. The chain links TRBV2 to TRBJ1-2; 12 bases map to TRBD1. With 5 bases clipped from V and 8 bases from J, the junction kept 15 bases outside the gene matches. The CDR3 runs to 17 residues. Germline CDR1 is SNHLY and CDR2 is FYNNEI. Here the CDR3 DNA reads TGTGCCAGCAGTCGACAATGGGGACAGGGGGCCCTCCGAGGCTACACCTTC. Residues: CASSRQWGQGALRGYTF.

The chain links TRBV27 to TRBJ2-7; either TRBD1 or TRBD2 may supply D (5 bases each). V lost 8 bases, J lost 0 bases, and 11 bases lay in between. This CDR3 contains 13 residues. Germline CDR1 reads MNHEY; CDR2 reads SMNVEV (reference sequence). CDR3 nucleotide sequence: TGTGCCAGCCACCGGGGCCCCTCCTACGAGCAGTACTTC. This encodes CASHRGPSYEQYF.

The V and J genes are TRBV14 and TRBJ2-3, with D maybe TRBD2 (6 bases). The CDR3 runs to 17 residues. V shed 3 bases and J shed 1 base, with 17 bases lying between them. Germline CDR1 and CDR2: SGHDN and FVKESK. The CDR3 here is CASSQHGTPGGTDTQYF. As DNA, the CDR3 is TGTGCCAGCAGCCAGCACGGGACTCCGGGAGGCACAGATACGCAGTATTTT.

CDR3 protein: CASSQASGTNSYEQYF. In DNA form, the CDR3 reads TGCGCCAGCAGCCAAGCTTCCGGGACCAACTCCTACGAGCAGTACTTC. V gene TRBV4-3 combines with J gene TRBJ2-7, with D possibly being TRBD1 or TRBD2 (5 bases each). The CDR3 is 16 residues long. V lost 1 base and J lost 0, with 13 bases in between. Germline V gives CDR1 LGHNA, CDR2 YSLEER.

The chain recombines TRBV7-8 with TRBJ2-1; tentative D call: TRBD2 (5 bases). The CDR3 consists of 18 residues. CDR1 is SGHVS and CDR2 is FQNEAQ in the germline V gene. V was pared by 1 base and J by 3 bases, with 19 bases between. The CDR3 coding sequence is TGTGCCAGCAGCTTAGATGGGGTCGGGGTAACGTTCTACAATGAGCAGTTCTTC. Protein sequence: CASSLDGVGVTFYNEQFF. Variable domain in full (rest from reference TRBV7-8 and TRBJ2-1): GAGVSQSPRYKVAKRGQDVALRCDPISGHVSLFWYQQALGQGPEFLTYFQNEAQLDKSGLPSDRFFAERPEGSVSTLKIQRTQQEDSAVYLCASSLDGVGVTFYNEQFFGPGTRLTVL.

V gene TRBV7-6 combines with J gene TRBJ2-7, with 11 bases fitting TRBD1. The germline CDR1 and CDR2 sequences are SGHVS and FNYEAQ. The CDR3 is made up of 17 amino acids. The V gene end was trimmed by 1 base and the J gene end by 6 bases; junction bases not matched to a gene: 11. The CDR3 loop is CASSLVVGDRGIGEQYF. In nucleotides, the CDR3 is TGTGCCAGCAGCTTAGTAGTGGGGGACAGGGGGATCGGCGAGCAGTACTTC.

This clone was seen a single time. V usage is TRBV6-5 and J usage is TRBJ2-5; D not resolved. V lost 6 bases, J lost 7 bases, and 15 bases lay in between. This CDR3 region has 13 residues. CDR1 MNHEY and CDR2 SVGAGI come from the germline V gene. CDR3 nucleotides: TGTGCCAGCAGATACCACAGTGAGGCGACCCAGTACTTC. This translates into CASRYHSEATQYF.

The chain recombines TRBV7-2 with TRBJ2-5, with D possibly matching TRBD1 (9 bases). V was cut by 1 base and J by 5 bases, with 17 bases left in between. This CDR3 region has 16 residues. Looked up from germline, CDR1 is SGHTA and CDR2 is FQGNSA. This CDR3 reads CASSLGGGTGFETQYF. CDR3 sequence (DNA): TGTGCCAGCAGCTTAGGCGGGGGGACAGGGTTTGAGACCCAGTACTTC.

Concerning this clone itself: Different DNA sequences within this sample yield the same CDR3. The chain recombines TRBV4-1 with TRBJ2-1; D remains ambiguous. Germline V CDR1 and CDR2: MGHRA, YSYEKL. With 1 base removed from V and 7 bases from J, the gap between germline ends came to 5 bases. The CDR3 covers 12 residues. CDR3 protein: CASSQGVNEQFF. DNA for the CDR3: TGCGCCAGCAGCCAAGGGGTGAATGAGCAGTTCTTC.

V usage is TRBV10-2 and J usage is TRBJ2-7; TRBD2 is a possible D gene (6 bases). There are 12 residues in the CDR3. Germline lookup yields CDR1 WSHSY and CDR2 SAAADI. Trimming shortened V by 10 bases and J by 3 bases, and 13 bases separated the two germline ends. The CDR3 loop reads CATSTGDYEQYF. The DNA for the CDR3 is TGCGCCACCTCGACGGGGGACTACGAGCAGTACTTC.

The chain links TRBV11-3 to TRBJ2-2; 8 nucleotides agree with TRBD1. J lost 6 bases, V lost 3 bases, and 9 bases had no gene match. There are 16 residues in the CDR3. Germline V gene sequence: CDR1 SGHNT, CDR2 YENEEA. CDR3 sequence: CASSLGGQGKAGELFF. CDR3 bases: TGTGCCAGCAGCTTGGGCGGACAGGGCAAGGCCGGGGAGCTGTTTTTT. The complete variable domain, with remaining parts taken from reference TRBV11-3 and TRBJ2-2, reads EAGVVQSPRYKIIEKKQPVAFWCNPISGHNTLYWYLQNLGQGPELLIRYENEEAVDDSQLPKDRFSAERLKGVDSTLKIQPAELGDSAVYLCASSLGGQGKAGELFFGEGSRLTVL.

The rearrangement uses TRBV28 and TRBJ2-1, with D maybe TRBD1 (6 bases). The CDR3 totals 16 residues. Germline V gives CDR1 MDHEN, CDR2 SYDVKM. The V end was cut by 5 bases, the J end by 7 bases, with 21 bases between. The CDR3 region is CASSGTGIRVGNEQFF. CDR3 sequence (DNA): TGTGCCAGCAGTGGCACAGGGATAAGGGTCGGAAATGAGCAGTTCTTC.